This T cell receptor (beta chain) was found in a study of T cell responses to AZD1222 COVID-19 vaccine. Notes on the study in general: Most donors were white British and more were female, and clonal diversity was possibly underestimated.

Method: immunoSEQ multiplex PCR; TCRdb's copy keeps in-frame clones and lacks some. The repertoire has 75,000 to 95,000 clones, about 85% of them found once; the top ten carry 4.5%. Worth noting for this clone: Its specificity is not known.

Germline assignment: CDR1 MNHEY and CDR2 SMNVEV (reference sequence). The CDR3 consists of 14 residues. The V end lost 5 bases, the J end lost 6 bases, and 15 bases lay between the germline ends. The TCR was taken from an adult who received the AZD1222 COVID-19 vaccine. The sample here was peripheral blood, taken 28 days after the second AZD1222 dose. The rearrangement uses TRBV27 and TRBJ2-3; D gene uncertain. This CDR3 is CASSLILSGDTQYF. CDR3 bases: TGTGCCAGCAGTCTTATCCTTTCCGGGGATACGCAGTATTTT.